This T cell receptor (beta chain) was obtained from a study of T-cell reconstitution after alpha-beta-depleted transplantation in children (dated by TCRdb to 2016 to 2017). Notes on the research overall: T-cell immune reconstitution after TCRalphabeta/CD19-depleted allogeneic hematopoietic cell transplantation in children was quantitatively tracked in the study by means of TCR repertoire profiling. The study at large found these results: The frequencies of hyperexpanded clones fell over the following months, and after one year, T-cell counts and TCRbeta diversity were mostly attributed to newly produced T cells. In some patients, the high TCRbeta diversity seen at day 60 was put down to recipient T cells and intrathymic progenitors that had survived conditioning. Apparently early alphabetaT-cell count recovery about two months after transplant reportedly relied on only several hundred rapidly expanded clones derived from non-depleted graft cells.

Library generation was performed with PCR. Sequenced on an Illumina HiSeq 2500. TCR libraries were prepared with molecular barcoding, using unique molecular identifiers to normalize TCRbeta repertoire quantification. The public sequencing data were trimmed at Q25 with fastp and processed into clonotypes with MiXCR by TCRdb, which kept only in-frame beta chains. Identical CDR3 proteins give one entry, which carries the most common genes and DNA. A total of about 5,900 distinct CDR3 sequences appear in this sample, around 15% of them only once. The ten largest clones represent approximately 84% of the sample. The meaning of the sample's treatment or condition label: allogeneic hematopoietic cell transplantation with graft depleted of TCRalphabeta T cells and CD19 B cells. TCRalphabeta/CD19-depleted allogeneic hematopoietic cell grafts were given to the transplant recipients, all of whom were children.

CDR1 is given as LGHNA and CDR2 as YSLEER, both from the germline V gene. From the cysteine up to the phenylalanine, the CDR3 has a length of 14 residues. The CDR3 DNA has 42 bases and is translated from base 1. At the junction V is shortened by 2 bases and J by 4 bases; bases outside the gene matches: 3. Note on this clonotype: Its antigen is unknown. The input lacks base qualities; no much larger clone sits a single base away.

The source material was PBMCs, mostly from graft donor cells, sampled 180 days after TCRalphabeta/CD19-depleted stem cell transplant. This clonotype was sampled from a patient aged 2-10 years who had a stem cell transplant for inherited bone marrow failure, so the T cells may come from the graft donor. The rearrangement combines TRBV4-3 with TRBJ1-1, and 8 bases in between align with TRBD1. The nucleotide sequence reads as follows: TGCGCCAGCAGCCAATTGGACAGGGTCACTGAAGCTTTCTTT. This yields the protein CASSQLDRVTEAFF.